This T cell receptor (beta chain) emerged from a study of blood T cell repertoires in COVID-19. Some clones are missing from TCRdb's copy, which holds only in-frame ones; the method was immunoSEQ multiplex PCR. The repertoire holds around 78,000 clones, 88% seen once, with 5.8% in the top ten. CDR1 and CDR2 from the germline V gene are MNHNS and SASEGT. The CDR3 is made up of 13 amino acids. V was clipped by 0 bases and J by 6 bases, with 6 bases between them. The TCR comes from a man aged 50-59 years with active COVID-19. This rearrangement joins TRBV6-1 to TRBJ1-5, with D hard to call. The source material was peripheral blood. The CDR3 DNA follows: TGTGCCAGCAGTGAAGCCACAAGTCAGCCCCAGCATTTT. Translating gives CASSEATSQPQHF.